This TCR beta chain was documented in a study of identical twins (dated by TCRdb to 2016 to 2017). Turning to the overall study: To test whether fetal clonotypes persist, the study used deep sequencing on TCR alpha and beta repertoires from monozygotic twins, unrelated adults of various ages, and cord blood. Replicate twin experiments were performed at different times using different library preparation protocols to rule out contamination. Overall results and qualifications from the work: Zero-insertion analyses could be partly confounded by invariant T cells such as MAIT and iNKT, although diverse VJ usage argued against such confounding for most clonotypes. A weaker excess of twin sharing was found in beta out-of-frame sequences because the signal-to-noise ratio was lowered by fewer shared sequences. Compared with coincidental sharing between unrelated individuals, out-of-frame TCR alpha sequences shared between twins had an excess of sequences with low generation probability. Conclusions relied on cross-sectional statistical analysis, since the same donors could not be followed over many years. In monozygotic twins, recombination models systematically underestimated out-of-frame TCR alpha sharing, but the models matched the sharing seen between unrelated individuals. Fewer insertions were carried by abundant cord blood beta clonotypes; a weaker similar trend was observed in young adult naive repertoires, while no such trend was observed in memory repertoires.

All donors were healthy Caucasians. Three pairs of female monozygotic twins, all aged 18 to 29 years, were included in the twin cohort. CD4+ and CD8+ T cell populations were isolated with positive isolation kits from Invitrogen. The library was obtained by 5' RACE. Sequenced on an Illumina HiSeq 2000. Template switching added a universal primer binding site, and the final cDNA carried a unique molecular identifier that allowed TCR cDNA molecules to be counted accurately. Specific primers in the conserved constant-segment region were used to synthesize first-strand cDNA for the TCR alpha and beta chains. Each cDNA library was double barcoded, with a SMART-Mk sample barcode plus Illumina barcodes, to control for contamination. TruSeq adapter sequences and Illumina sample barcodes were added in two successive PCR steps. TCR alpha and beta cDNA libraries were sequenced on the Illumina HiSeq platform with custom primers. The study's processing was this. MiGEC was used to process raw reads and extract unique molecular identifiers, and MiXCR was used to find CDR3 positions. For each individual, recombination models were inferred using an EM algorithm with the repgenHMM and IGoR tools. Shared clonotype analysis was performed with the tcR package in R, normalizing sharing by the product of cloneset sizes. To study raw recombination free of thymic and clonal selection effects, out-of-frame nonproductive sequences were analyzed. Through fastp at Q25 and MiXCR, TCRdb rebuilt clones from the public reads, retaining in-frame beta chains. Each CDR3 protein appears once, grouped with its most common genes and DNA. For this entry, the V and J calls and clone size follow TCRdb and not the study's own pipeline. This sample gives approximately 190,000 distinct CDR3 sequences in total; around a sixth of them show up just once. Of the sample, 35% to 50% is held by the ten largest clones.

From its cysteine to its phenylalanine, the CDR3 spans 13 amino acids. Only the CDR3 portion is preserved as DNA: 39 bases, with reading frame beginning at the first base. V loses 5 bases of germline sequence and J loses 4 bases, and the interval between the two ends is 12 bases. For CDR1 and CDR2, the germline V gene lists SGHTA and FQGNSA. Comment on this clonotype: What antigen it recognizes has not been identified. It has no much larger one-base neighbor in the sample; base qualities were not kept.

This sample was also put to use in a study of T cells expressing NK-cell markers. Reported in the second study: TCR beta-chain repertoires were profiled in sorted CD3+CD56+NKG2C+, CD3+CD56+NKG2C- and CD3+CD56-NKG2C+ T-cell subsets from fewer than 10 donors. Among the eight sequenced donors, seven were HCMV-seropositive and one was HCMV-seronegative. To restrict sorting to alphabetaTCR-expressing T cells, an anti-gammadeltaTCR antibody was added in several experiments. In over five donors, the dominant CD3+CD56+NKG2C+ clonotypes were among the top 10 CD8+ clonotypes and accounted for roughly 1.0-8% of CD8+ T cells. Those dominant clonotypes were again the most abundant among CD3+CD56-NKG2C+ cells in a handful of donors, at roughly 25-60.1%. It remained unclear whether the expanded NKG2C-expressing T cell clones were specific for HCMV antigens. The study sequenced eight donors, all healthy volunteers chosen at random: three men and five women. To determine HCMV serostatus, a commercial ELISA kit was used to detect HCMV-specific IgG in serum. Reads were demultiplexed and grouped by UMI with MIGEC, and clonotypes were assembled and quantified with MiTCR. To remove erroneous sequences, TCR cDNA sequences were retained only when supported by two or more reads. The tcR package was used for downstream repertoire analysis, with clonotypes matched between fractions based on CDR3 nucleotide sequence plus V segment. VDJmatch was used to annotate antigen specificity against VDJdb, with one amino acid substitution allowed in CDR3.

This chain joins TRBV7-2 to TRBJ2-7, and perhaps TRBD2 as D gene, on 6 matching bases. The clonotype originates from a woman aged 18-29 years in good health. The sample comprised CD8+ T cells sorted from blood. The CDR3 here reads CASSPGTYYEQYF. The bases are TGTGCCAGCAGCCCCGGGACTTATTACGAGCAGTACTTC.